The present T cell receptor (beta chain) was sequenced within a study of cytomegalovirus exposure and HLA in healthy donors. Donors consisted of healthy bone marrow donors. The PCR ran on 60 Vbeta and 13 Jbeta primers. TCRdb keeps only in-frame clones here, not all; method: immunoSEQ multiplex PCR. The data hold about 130,000 clones, with over 80% observed a single time. General study results and limits: Within an earlier analysis, most TCR beta V segments proved productive either about 90% or about 30% of the time.

Concerning this clone itself: Its antigen is currently unknown. Other DNA sequences from this sample encode an identical CDR3 as well.

Sequenced sample: PBMCs. This sequence was found in a boy aged 10-17 years in good health and CMV-seronegative.

The CDR3 DNA follows: TGCGCCAGCAGCTTGGAAGGGGGGGGGCCCCAGCATTTT. Translated, it gives CASSLEGGGPQHF. This sequence joins TRBV5-1 and TRBJ1-5; D perhaps matches TRBD1 (6 bases). Trimming shortened V by 0 bases and J by 9 bases, and 10 bases separated the two germline ends. The length of the CDR3 is 13 residues. CDR1 is SGHRS and CDR2 is YFSETQ in the germline V gene.